The subject of this entry is one T cell receptor (beta chain). As yet, its antigen is unknown. This sample is drawn from a study of PD-1 blockade in classical Hodgkin lymphoma. Overall study results and limits: According to reports, newly diagnosed patients had lower baseline TCR diversity than healthy donors, and relapsed/refractory patients had lower baseline TCR diversity still. Repertoire differences lack defined causes, possibly disease activity or prior therapy. Among the patients, those starting nivolumab under 1 year after ASCT were excluded. There was a significant rise in CD4+ TCR diversity by C4D1, with no such rise for CD8+.

With V trimmed by 4 bases and J by 6 bases, 10 bases remained unmatched. CDR1 MGHRA and CDR2 YSYEKL come from the germline V gene. This CDR3 region has 15 residues. Every one of the patients relapsed after autologous stem cell transplantation (brentuximab vedotin exposure was variable). Assay: immunoSEQ multiplex PCR; the TCRdb copy retains only in-frame clones and omits some. The sample has approximately 17,000 clones, 82% seen once; the top ten hold 27%. The specimen comprised peripheral blood mononuclear cells (PBMCs), sampled before the second cycle of nivolumab. This sequence was found in a human donor with classical Hodgkin lymphoma. The V call is TRBV4-1, the J call TRBJ2-7; 9 nucleotides align to TRBD2. CDR3 sequence: CASSRTMVAGVEQYF. In DNA form, the CDR3 reads TGCGCCAGCAGCCGGACGATGGTAGCGGGGGTCGAGCAGTACTTC.